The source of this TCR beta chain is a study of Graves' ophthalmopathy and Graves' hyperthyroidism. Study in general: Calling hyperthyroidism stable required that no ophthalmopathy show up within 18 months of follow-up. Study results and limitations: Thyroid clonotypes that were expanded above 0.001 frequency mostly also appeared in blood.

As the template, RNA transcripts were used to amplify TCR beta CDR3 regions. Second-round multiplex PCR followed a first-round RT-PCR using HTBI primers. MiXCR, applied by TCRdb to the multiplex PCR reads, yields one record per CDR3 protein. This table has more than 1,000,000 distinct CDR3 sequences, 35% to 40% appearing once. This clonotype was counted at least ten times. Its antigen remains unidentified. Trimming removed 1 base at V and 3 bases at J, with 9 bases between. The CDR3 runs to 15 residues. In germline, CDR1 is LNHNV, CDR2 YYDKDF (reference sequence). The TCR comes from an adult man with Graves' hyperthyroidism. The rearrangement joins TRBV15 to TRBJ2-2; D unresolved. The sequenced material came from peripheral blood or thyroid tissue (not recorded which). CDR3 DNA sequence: TGTGCCACCAGCAGAGTGCCGGCGGACACCGGGGAGCTGTTTTTT. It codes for CATSRVPADTGELFF.